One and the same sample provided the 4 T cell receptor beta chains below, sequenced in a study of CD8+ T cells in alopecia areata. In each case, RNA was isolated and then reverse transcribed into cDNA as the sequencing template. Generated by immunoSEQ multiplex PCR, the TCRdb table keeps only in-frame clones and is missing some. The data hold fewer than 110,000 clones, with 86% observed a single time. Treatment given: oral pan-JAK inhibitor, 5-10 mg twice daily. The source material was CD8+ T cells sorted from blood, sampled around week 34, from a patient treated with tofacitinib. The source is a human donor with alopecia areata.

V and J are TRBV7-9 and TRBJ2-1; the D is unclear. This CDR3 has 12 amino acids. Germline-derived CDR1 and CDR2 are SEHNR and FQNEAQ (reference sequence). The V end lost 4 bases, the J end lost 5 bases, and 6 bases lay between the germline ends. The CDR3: CASSSQNNEQFF. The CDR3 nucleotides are TGTGCCAGCAGCTCTCAGAACAATGAGCAGTTCTTC.

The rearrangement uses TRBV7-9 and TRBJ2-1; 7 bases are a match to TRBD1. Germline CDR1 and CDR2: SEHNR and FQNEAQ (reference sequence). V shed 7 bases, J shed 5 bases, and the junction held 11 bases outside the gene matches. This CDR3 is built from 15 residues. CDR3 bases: TGTGCCAGCACCGAGGAACCGACAGGGAACAATGAGCAGTTCTTC. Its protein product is CASTEEPTGNNEQFF.

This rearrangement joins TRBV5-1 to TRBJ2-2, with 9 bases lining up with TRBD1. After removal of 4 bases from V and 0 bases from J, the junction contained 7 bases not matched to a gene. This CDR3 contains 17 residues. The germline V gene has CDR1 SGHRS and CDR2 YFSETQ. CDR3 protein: CASSRGTGPTNTGELFF. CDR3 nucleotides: TGCGCCAGCAGCCGCGGGACAGGGCCCACGAACACCGGGGAGCTGTTTTTT. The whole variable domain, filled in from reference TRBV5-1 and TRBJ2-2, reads KAGVTQTPRYLIKTRGQQVTLSCSPISGHRSVSWYQQTPGQGLQFLFEYFSETQRNKGNFPGRFSGRQFSNSRSEMNVSTLELGDSALYLCASSRGTGPTNTGELFFGEGSRLTVL.

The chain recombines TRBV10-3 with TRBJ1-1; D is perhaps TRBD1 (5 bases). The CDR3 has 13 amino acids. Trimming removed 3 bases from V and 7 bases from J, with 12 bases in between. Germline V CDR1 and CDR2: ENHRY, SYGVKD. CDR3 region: CAISENPTDEAFF. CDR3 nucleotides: TGTGCCATCAGTGAAAATCCGACAGATGAAGCTTTCTTT.